The source of this T cell receptor (beta chain) is a study of blood T cell repertoires in COVID-19 (dated by TCRdb to the early 2020s). Regarding the research as a whole: Samples from collaborators originated in the United States, Italy and Spain and spanned both the acute and convalescent phases of COVID-19. The prospective study material was composed of cDNA or gDNA derived from T cells, B-cell-depleted T cells, or PBMCs. The dataset comprised deeply sampled blood TCRbeta repertoires from subjects exposed to, actively infected with, or recovered from COVID-19. The repertoires were released in a freely available public database meant as a resource for research on the immune response to SARS-CoV-2. The samples were drawn from the first 160 participants of the ongoing ImmuneRACE study and from over a thousand subjects provided by 6 global collaborators. Sample metadata almost always included a de-identified subject ID, COVID-19 status, age in years and sex. HLA class I and class II types, where available, came from metadata supplied by the sample provider rather than from assay-based typing. Paper-wide results and their limitations: The quantity of clinical and demographic metadata differed by source and by participant and was supplied without curation.

TCRbeta CDR3 regions were amplified from genomic DNA by means of the immunoSEQ Assay, a bias-controlled multiplex PCR. Regarding the original processing steps: Nucleated cell counts per sample were estimated from amplification of reference gene primers within the assay. Sequence reads were collapsed and filtered to measure the absolute abundance of every unique TCRbeta CDR3 rearrangement. For each sample, productive Simpson clonality was calculated as the square root of Simpson's diversity index across productive rearrangements. TCRdb mirrors the immuneACCESS table, restricted to in-frame sequences. Some clones are absent from its copies; in checked studies, under half trace to an unresolved V gene, and the reason for the others is unknown. That table supplies the V and J calls and clone size; D and trimming were determined from the DNA. This sample comprises a few hundred thousand clones, roughly 89% of them detected only once. 6% to 7% of the sample lies in the top ten.

CDR1 and CDR2, looked up from the germline V gene (reference sequence), are GTSNPN and SVGIG. V gives up 1 base and J gives up 3 bases, and the segment between their germline ends measures 10 bases. Its CDR3 holds 14 amino acids, cysteine through phenylalanine. The kept DNA is CDR3 alone, 42 bases in frame from the first base. This clone was seen a few times. Its antigen is unknown. No clone much larger than this one lies a single base away; base qualities are absent. Enrolling through a virtual design, the prospective study's participants ranged in age from about 18 to 89 years and lived across roughly 23 United States geographic areas. In the prospective study, cohorts were assigned on the basis of participant-reported clinical history obtained from a screening survey and a study questionnaire. ImmuneRACE Cohort 3 recovered participants were defined by two consecutive negative NP/OP PCR tests, healthcare professional clearance, or symptom resolution. In the prospective study, whole blood, serum and a nasopharyngeal or oropharyngeal swab were collected from each participant by mobile phlebotomists. Additional blood draws and questionnaires over an approximately 2-month period could optionally be provided by prospective study participants. Prospective study blood samples were shipped either frozen or at room temperature before DNA extraction.

This TCR came from a woman aged 40 to 50 who had recovered from COVID-19. Input material: PBMCs or T cells enriched from blood (not recorded which). The sequence is built from TRBV30 and TRBJ1-5, and the D gene may be TRBD1, 5 bases matching. This receptor has the CDR3 CAWSAGLHNQPQHF. In nucleotide form, the sequence is TGTGCCTGGAGTGCAGGGCTACACAATCAGCCCCAGCATTTT.